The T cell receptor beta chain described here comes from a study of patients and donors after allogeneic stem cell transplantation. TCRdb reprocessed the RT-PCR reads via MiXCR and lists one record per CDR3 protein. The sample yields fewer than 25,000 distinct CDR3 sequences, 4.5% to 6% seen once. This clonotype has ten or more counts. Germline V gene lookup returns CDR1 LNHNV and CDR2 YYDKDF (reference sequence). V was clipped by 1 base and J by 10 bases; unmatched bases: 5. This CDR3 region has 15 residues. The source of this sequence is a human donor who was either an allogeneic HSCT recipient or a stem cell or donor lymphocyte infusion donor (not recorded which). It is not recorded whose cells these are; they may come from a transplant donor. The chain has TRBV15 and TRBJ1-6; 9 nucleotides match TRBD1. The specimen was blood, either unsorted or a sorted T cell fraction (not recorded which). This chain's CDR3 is CATSRAGQGRSPLHF. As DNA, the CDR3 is TGTGCCACCAGCAGAGCTGGACAGGGGAGATCACCCCTCCACTTT. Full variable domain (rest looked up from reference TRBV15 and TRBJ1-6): DAMVIQNPRYQVTQFGKPVTLSCSQTLNHNVMYWYQQKSSQAPKLLFHYYDKDFNNEADTPDNFQSRRPNTSFCFLDIRSPGLGDTAMYLCATSRAGQGRSPLHFGNGTRLTVT.